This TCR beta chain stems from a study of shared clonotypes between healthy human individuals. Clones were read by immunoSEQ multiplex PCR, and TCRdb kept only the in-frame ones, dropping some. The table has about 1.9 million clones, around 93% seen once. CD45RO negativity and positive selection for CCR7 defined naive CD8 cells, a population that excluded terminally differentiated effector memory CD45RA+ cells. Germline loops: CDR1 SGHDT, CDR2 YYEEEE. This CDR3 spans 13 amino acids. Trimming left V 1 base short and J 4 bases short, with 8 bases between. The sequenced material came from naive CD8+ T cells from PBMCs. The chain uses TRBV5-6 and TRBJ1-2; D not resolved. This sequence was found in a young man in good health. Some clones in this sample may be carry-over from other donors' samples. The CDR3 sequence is CASSLPNSYGYTF. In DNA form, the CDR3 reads TGTGCCAGCAGCTTGCCAAATAGCTATGGCTACACCTTC.